Below are 23 T cell receptor beta chains sequenced from a single sample in a study of regulatory T cells in long-lasting Graves disease. The time point: newly diagnosed GD, antithyroid drugs for less than 3 months. Construction of the TCR library relied on RNA isolated from PBMCs. Combining iRepertoire HTBI primers with Arm-PCR of CDR3 regions, the authors built TCR beta libraries. MiXCR, applied by TCRdb to the multiplex PCR reads, yields one record per CDR3 protein. The table includes about 460,000 distinct CDR3 sequences, roughly 15% detected once. The sample was also reused in another study, on T cells in Graves' hyperthyroidism and ophthalmopathy.

The specimen was peripheral blood mononuclear cells (PBMCs), collected at new diagnosis, from a patient treated with antithyroid drugs. The receptors come from a woman between 45 and 60 years old with Graves disease.

This clonotype was seen only a few times. In DNA form, the CDR3 reads TGCGCCAGCAGCCAAGATAGGAACTCCGGCCCTACTGGCTACACCTTC. Its protein product is CASSQDRNSGPTGYTF. This chain links TRBV4-1 with TRBJ1-2; no clear D gene. In germline, CDR1 is MGHRA, CDR2 YSYEKL. The V gene lost 0 bases and the J gene lost 7 bases, with 18 bases spanning the gap. The CDR3 consists of 16 residues.

On this clonotype: Its ends do not fully match the called genes, so a read error is possible. V is TRBV20-1 and J is TRBJ2-7; possibly TRBD1 or TRBD2 for D (5 bases each). Germline values: CDR1 DFQATT, CDR2 SNEGSKA (reference sequence). The CDR3 spans 12 residues. CDR3 nucleotide sequence: TGCAGTGCCAGAGGGGTACCCTACGAGCAGTACTTC. This translates into CSARGVPYEQYF.

This clonotype was recorded at least ten times. This chain joins TRBV30 and TRBJ1-2; D unresolved. The CDR3 consists of 12 residues. The V gene's germline CDR1 is GTSNPN and CDR2 SVGIG (reference sequence). The ends were cut back, 1 base at V and 4 bases at J, with 7 bases in the middle. In DNA, the CDR3 is TGTGCCTGGAGTGGGGCCCTCTATGGCTACACCTTC. The encoded protein is CAWSGALYGYTF.

In its sample, this clonotype was seen many times. The chain has TRBV27 and TRBJ2-3, with 8 bases matching TRBD2. V was clipped by 3 bases and J by 1 base; unmatched bases: 3. Germline CDR1 reads MNHEY; CDR2 reads SMNVEV (reference sequence). The CDR3 has 15 amino acids. The CDR3 sequence is CASSLETSGTDTQYF. CDR3 in DNA: TGTGCCAGCAGTTTGGAGACTAGCGGCACAGATACGCAGTATTTT.

As concerns this clonotype: This clone may be a read error of a much larger clone one base away. V is TRBV27 and J is TRBJ2-3, with a possible D match to TRBD1 (5 bases). The DNA end lines up better with TRBJ1-5; the J call may be wrong. Germline-derived CDR1 and CDR2 are MNHEY and SMNVEV (reference sequence). This CDR3 is built from 16 residues. CDR3 region: CASSPTPGQGADTQHF. As DNA, the CDR3 is TGTGCCAGCAGTCCAACGCCAGGGCAAGGCGCAGATACGCAGCATTTT.

This clonotype was found many times. The V and J genes are TRBV13 and TRBJ2-7, with 7 bases identical to TRBD1. Trimming removed 2 bases from V and 1 base from J; junction bases left unmatched: 5. Germline V CDR1 and CDR2: PRHDT, FYEKMQ (reference sequence). The CDR3 has 15 residues. The CDR3 DNA sequence: TGTGCCAGCAGCTTAACGGGCAGGGGGTCCTACGAGCAGTACTTC. It encodes CASSLTGRGSYEQYF.

This clonotype was observed many times. The V call is TRBV3-1, the J call TRBJ2-1; 10 nucleotides match TRBD2. This CDR3 region has 17 residues. The J segment lost 2 bases and the V segment lost 1 base, leaving 5 bases of the junction unmatched. The germline V gene encodes CDR1 LGHDT and CDR2 YNNKEL (reference sequence). The CDR3 coding sequence is TGTGCCAGCAGCCAAGGACCTAGCGGGAGCCCCTACAATGAGCAGTTCTTC. Translating gives CASSQGPSGSPYNEQFF.

This clonotype has a count of ten or more. The rearrangement joins TRBV2 to TRBJ2-7, with 7 nucleotides matching TRBD2. CDR1 is SNHLY and CDR2 is FYNNEI in the germline V gene. The junction had 19 bases not matched to a gene; V was cut back by 6 bases and J by 2 bases. The CDR3 length is 18 residues. Written as DNA, the CDR3 is TGTGCCAGCAGGGCTTCACGGCCCTTGAGGGAGGGTACCTACGAGCAGTACTTC. Translated: CASRASRPLREGTYEQYF. Together with reference TRBV2 and TRBJ2-7, the CDR3 gives the full variable domain: EPEVTQTPSHQVTQMGQEVILRCVPISNHLYFYWYRQILGQKVEFLVSFYNNEISEKSEIFDDQFSVERPDGSNFTLKIRSTKLEDSAMYFCASRASRPLREGTYEQYFGPGTRLTVT.

In this sample, this clonotype turned up a few times. J is TRBJ2-3 and V is TRBV30; tentative D call: TRBD2 (6 bases). Germline values: CDR1 GTSNPN, CDR2 SVGIG (reference sequence). V was clipped by 3 bases and J by 8 bases, with 9 bases between them. This CDR3 has 11 residues. The CDR3 region has the DNA TGTGCCTGGAGCGCCGGGGGTACGCAGTATTTT. Protein sequence: CAWSAGGTQYF.

This clonotype was seen many times. The V call is TRBV7-9, the J call TRBJ1-4; D remains unclear. Germline CDR1 and CDR2: SEHNR and FQNEAQ (reference sequence). V gave up 5 bases and J gave up 8 bases, with 18 bases separating them. The CDR3 has 15 amino acids. Written as DNA, the CDR3 is TGTGCCAGCAGCCCCCAGGACTCTGCGGGGGAAAAACTGTTTTTT. Translated, it gives CASSPQDSAGEKLFF.

A note on this clonotype: A far larger clone is just one base off, so this is likely a read error. CDR3 bases: TGTGCCAGCAGCCCACCAAGGGTTACCGGGGAGCTGTTTTTT. Translation gives CASSPPRVTGELFF. V usage is TRBV2 and J usage is TRBJ2-2; D remains unclear. Trimming took 6 bases from V and 5 from J, leaving 13 bases between them. Germline CDR1 reads SNHLY; CDR2 reads FYNNEI. This CDR3 contains 14 residues. Complete variable domain (other parts from reference TRBV2 and TRBJ2-2): EPEVTQTPSHQVTQMGQEVILRCVPISNHLYFYWYRQILGQKVEFLVSFYNNEISEKSEIFDDQFSVERPDGSNFTLKIRSTKLEDSAMYFCASSPPRVTGELFFGEGSRLTVL.

The chain combines TRBV3-1 with TRBJ2-1; D possibly corresponds to TRBD2 (5 bases). Per germline, CDR1 LGHDT and CDR2 YNNKEL (reference sequence). V lost 4 bases and J lost 2, with 12 bases in between. The CDR3 has 15 amino acids. CDR3 amino acids: CASSRTSSPYNEQFF. The DNA of the CDR3 is TGTGCCAGCAGCCGAACTAGTAGTCCCTACAATGAGCAGTTCTTC.

This clonotype was counted ten times or more. Written as DNA, the CDR3 is TGCGCCAGCAGCCTCGGGGGCAGGGGATTCGACGAGCAGTACTTC. Amino acids: CASSLGGRGFDEQYF. J is TRBJ2-7 and V is TRBV5-1; D may correspond to TRBD1 or TRBD2 (6 bases each). CDR1 SGHRS and CDR2 YFSETQ come from the germline V gene. The CDR3 loop spans 15 amino acids. V shed 4 bases and J shed 5 bases, with 19 bases lying between them.

There are many counts of this clonotype. J is TRBJ2-1 and V is TRBV2; D gene uncertain. The germline CDR1 and CDR2 sequences are SNHLY and FYNNEI. The V gene lost 3 bases and the J gene lost 9 bases, with 6 bases spanning the gap. This CDR3 is built from 11 residues. The CDR3 sequence is CASSEEFEQFF. As DNA, the CDR3 is TGTGCCAGCAGTGAGGAGTTTGAGCAGTTCTTC.

At least ten counts were recorded for this clonotype. J is TRBJ1-1 and V is TRBV6-1; 11 bases align to TRBD1. The CDR3 consists of 16 residues. The germline V gene has CDR1 MNHNS and CDR2 SASEGT. V gave up 7 bases and J gave up 0 bases; unmatched junction bases: 7. CDR3: CASTRTGGGMNTEAFF. CDR3 bases: TGTGCCAGCACTCGGACAGGGGGCGGCATGAACACTGAAGCTTTCTTT.

Many counts were recorded for this clonotype. The rearrangement joins TRBV7-3 to TRBJ1-5; D not resolved. V gave up 5 bases and J gave up 2 bases, with 16 bases separating them. Germline V gene data show CDR1 as SGHTA and CDR2 as FQGTGA. This CDR3 is built from 16 residues. CDR3 bases: TGTGCCAGCAGCCTCCGGTCAGGCAGAGGCAATCAGCCCCAGCATTTT. As protein: CASSLRSGRGNQPQHF.

This clonotype has ten or more counts. This chain uses TRBV20-1 with TRBJ2-7; 9 nucleotides match TRBD2. The CDR3 length is 14 residues. With 3 bases clipped from V and 3 bases from J, the junction kept 6 bases outside the gene matches. Germline V gene lookup returns CDR1 DFQATT and CDR2 SNEGSKA (reference sequence). The CDR3 protein is CSARGRGRDYEQYF. The DNA of the CDR3 is TGCAGTGCTAGGGGGCGCGGGAGGGACTACGAGCAGTACTTC.

This clonotype was seen ten or more times. The chain joins TRBV12-3 or TRBV12-4 to TRBJ2-6; D unclear. Trimming pared 2 bases from V and 0 bases from J, leaving 5 bases between. CDR3 length: 15 residues. In DNA form, the CDR3 reads TGTGCCAGCAGTTTACTCAACTCTGGGGCCAACGTCCTGACTTTC. Residues: CASSLLNSGANVLTF.

The genes are TRBV6-9 and TRBJ2-3; 10 bases agree with TRBD2. The CDR3 sequence is 15 residues long. V trimming: 4 bases; J trimming: 2 bases; junction bases outside the gene matches: 3. Looked up from germline, CDR1 is MNHGY and CDR2 is SVAAGI. The CDR3 DNA follows: TGTGCCAGCAGTTCTAGCGGGAGCCTCACAGATACGCAGTATTTT. Translated, it gives CASSSSGSLTDTQYF.

For this clonotype: Its ends do not fully match the called genes, so a read error is possible. The gene calls are TRBV28 and TRBJ2-2; no clear D gene. The CDR3 is 13 residues long. Per germline, CDR1 MDHEN and CDR2 SYDVKM. The CDR3 DNA follows: TGTGCCAGCGGTTTCGTGGGTACCGGGGAGCTGTTTTTT. Amino acid sequence: CASGFVGTGELFF.

V gene TRBV6-4 combines with J gene TRBJ1-5; 7 bases agree with TRBD1. Germline loops: CDR1 MRHNA, CDR2 SNTAGT. Germline trimming cut 4 bases from V and 2 bases from J; bases unmatched to any gene: 5. The CDR3 consists of 15 residues. The CDR3 coding sequence is TGTGCCAGCAGTGGTCCCGGGACAGGCAATCAGCCCCAGCATTTT. The encoded protein is CASSGPGTGNQPQHF.

The V and J genes are TRBV19 and TRBJ2-3; D is perhaps TRBD2 (5 bases). Trimming took off 7 bases at V and 4 bases at J, with 21 bases between the two ends. The length of the CDR3 is 16 residues. The germline V gene encodes CDR1 LNHDA and CDR2 SQIVND (reference sequence). The CDR3 nucleotides are TGTGCCAGTACCCCATTGCTCGCGTCGGGATCAGATACGCAGTATTTT. It translates to CASTPLLASGSDTQYF.

This clonotype was observed at least ten times. The chain recombines TRBV6-1 with TRBJ2-3; TRBD2 matches 7 bases. CDR1 is MNHNS, CDR2 SASEGT, per germline. This CDR3 region has 15 residues. V was pared by 2 bases and J by 4 bases, with 6 bases of the junction left unmatched. For the CDR3, the DNA is TGTGCCAGCAGTGAATTGGTAGGGAGGGCAGATACGCAGTATTTT. Translation gives CASSELVGRADTQYF.